This T cell receptor (beta chain) derives from a study of blood T cell repertoires in COVID-19. The germline V gene encodes CDR1 KGHSH and CDR2 LQKENI. J gave up 4 bases and V 4 bases, and 5 bases lay outside the gene matches. The CDR3 covers 14 residues. The repertoire was sequenced with immunoSEQ multiplex PCR; TCRdb's copy has only in-frame clones and lacks some. Among roughly 16,000 clones, about 88% were seen once, and the ten largest hold about a tenth. Material: peripheral blood. The sequence derives from a man older than 75 with acute or convalescent COVID-19. The chain combines TRBV18 with TRBJ1-2; 8 nucleotides line up with TRBD1. This CDR3 reads CASSLRTGPYGYTF. The CDR3 nucleotides read TGTGCCAGCTCACTAAGGACAGGGCCCTATGGCTACACCTTC.